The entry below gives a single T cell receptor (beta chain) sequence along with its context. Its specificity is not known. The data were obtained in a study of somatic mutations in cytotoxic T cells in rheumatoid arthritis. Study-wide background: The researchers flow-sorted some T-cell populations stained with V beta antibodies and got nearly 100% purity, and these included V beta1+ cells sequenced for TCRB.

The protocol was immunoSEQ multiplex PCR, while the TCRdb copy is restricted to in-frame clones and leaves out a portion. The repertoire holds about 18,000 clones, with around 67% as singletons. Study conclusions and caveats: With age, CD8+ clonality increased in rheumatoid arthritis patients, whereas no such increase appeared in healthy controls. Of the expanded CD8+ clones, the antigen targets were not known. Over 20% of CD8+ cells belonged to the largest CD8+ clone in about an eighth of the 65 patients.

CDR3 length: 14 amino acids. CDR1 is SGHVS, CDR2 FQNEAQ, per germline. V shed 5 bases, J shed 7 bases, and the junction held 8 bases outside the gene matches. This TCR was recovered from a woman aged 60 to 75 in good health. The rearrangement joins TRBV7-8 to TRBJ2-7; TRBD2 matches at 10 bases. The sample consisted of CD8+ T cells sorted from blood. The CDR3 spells CASSGGTSEREQYF. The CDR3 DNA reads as TGTGCCAGCAGCGGCGGGACTAGCGAGCGAGAGCAGTACTTC.